Sequencing of this T cell receptor beta chain was carried out in a study of T cell repertoires in cytomegalovirus infection. Across the whole study: Based on public TCR beta signatures, there were indications of CMV infection and of a matching HLA type.

General observations from the study: Clonotype analysis showed dominance of the ex vivo response by HLA-C-restricted CMV-specific TCR beta clonotypes. Accumulated public TCR beta family frequency recognized individuals carrying CMV together with the relevant HLA.

MiXCR, applied by TCRdb to the reads, yields one record per CDR3 protein. The sample consists of some 600,000 distinct CDR3 sequences, 20% to 25% of them appearing once. This clonotype was recorded at least ten times. Its specificity is unknown. Trimming stripped 1 base from V and 2 bases from J, with 18 bases between. Germline CDR1 SGHVS, CDR2 FNYEAQ. The CDR3 length is 18 residues. This chain links TRBV7-6 with TRBJ2-4; D could derive from TRBD1 or TRBD2 (6 bases each). Input material: CD8+ T cells from PBMCs. The sequence derives from a human donor in good health (CMV status not recorded). Some clones in this sample may be carry-over from other donors' samples. Here the CDR3 reads CASSLGGAETLTKNIQYF. In DNA form, the CDR3 reads TGTGCCAGCAGCTTAGGGGGGGCAGAGACGCTGACCAAAAACATTCAGTACTTC. The variable domain in full, completed from reference TRBV7-6 and TRBJ2-4, reads GAGVSQSPRYKVTKRGQDVALRCDPISGHVSLYWYRQALGQGPEFLTYFNYEAQQDKSGLPNDRFSAERPEGSISTLTIQRTEQRDSAMYRCASSLGGAETLTKNIQYFGAGTRLSVL.